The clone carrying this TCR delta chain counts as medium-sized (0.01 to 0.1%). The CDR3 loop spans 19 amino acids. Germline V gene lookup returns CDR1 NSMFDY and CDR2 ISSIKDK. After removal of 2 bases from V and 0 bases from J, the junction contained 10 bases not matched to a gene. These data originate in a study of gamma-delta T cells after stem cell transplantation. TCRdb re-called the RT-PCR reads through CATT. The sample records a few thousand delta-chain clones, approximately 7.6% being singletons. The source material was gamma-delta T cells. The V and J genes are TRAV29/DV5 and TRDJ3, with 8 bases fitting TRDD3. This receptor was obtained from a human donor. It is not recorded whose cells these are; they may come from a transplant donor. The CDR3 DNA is TGTGCAGCAAGGGGAATCTGGGGGACAGCCTCCTGGGACACCCGACAGATGTTTTTC. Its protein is CAARGIWGTASWDTRQMFF. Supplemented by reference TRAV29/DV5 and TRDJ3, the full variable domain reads DQQVKQNSPSLSVQEGRISILNCDYTNSMFDYFLWYKKYPAEGPTFLISISSIKDKNEDGRFTVFLNKSAKHLSLHIVPSQPGDSAVYFCAARGIWGTASWDTRQMFFGTGIKLFVEP.